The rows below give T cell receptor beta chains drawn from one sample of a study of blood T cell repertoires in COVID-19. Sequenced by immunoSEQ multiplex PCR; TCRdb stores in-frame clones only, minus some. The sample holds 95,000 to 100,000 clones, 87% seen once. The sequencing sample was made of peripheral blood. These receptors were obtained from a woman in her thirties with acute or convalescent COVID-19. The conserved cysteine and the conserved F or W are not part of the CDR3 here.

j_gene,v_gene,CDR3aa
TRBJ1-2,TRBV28,ASSRTRGGYT
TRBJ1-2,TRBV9,ASGSGSREGYT
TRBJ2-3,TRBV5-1,ASSVSWASGNPSTDTQY
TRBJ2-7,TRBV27,ASSLLGTGGAWEQY
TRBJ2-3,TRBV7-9,ASSSSGGHTDTQY
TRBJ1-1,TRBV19,ASSFGQERAF
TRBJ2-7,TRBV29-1,SVSRTDSSYEQY
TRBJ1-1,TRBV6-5,ASTNERQARAF
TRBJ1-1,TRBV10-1,ASSESQGWDTEAF
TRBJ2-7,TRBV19,ASSKGTGEDEQY
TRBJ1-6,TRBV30,AWDRDSYNSPLH
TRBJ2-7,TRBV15,ATSRDSPGQGRYEQY
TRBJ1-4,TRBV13,ASSLGTGGELF
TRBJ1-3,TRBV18,ASSPPGFSGNTIY
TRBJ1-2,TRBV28,AASSTPGYGYT
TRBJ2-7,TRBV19,ASREAGRSYEQY
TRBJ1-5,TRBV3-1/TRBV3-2,ASSPDRGGQPQH
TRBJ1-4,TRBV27,ASSWASGVNEKLF